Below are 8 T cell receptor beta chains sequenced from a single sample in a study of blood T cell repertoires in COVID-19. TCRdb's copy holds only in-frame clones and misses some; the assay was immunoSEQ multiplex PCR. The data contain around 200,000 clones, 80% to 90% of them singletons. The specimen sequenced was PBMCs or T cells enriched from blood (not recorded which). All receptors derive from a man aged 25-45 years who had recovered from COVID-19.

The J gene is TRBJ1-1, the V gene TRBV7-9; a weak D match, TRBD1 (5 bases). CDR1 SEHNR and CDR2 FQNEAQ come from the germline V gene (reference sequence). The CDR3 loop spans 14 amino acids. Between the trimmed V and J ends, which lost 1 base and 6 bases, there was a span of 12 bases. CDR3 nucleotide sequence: TGTGCCAGCAGCTTAGACCAAGGGGTTTCTGAAGCTTTCTTT. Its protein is CASSLDQGVSEAFF.

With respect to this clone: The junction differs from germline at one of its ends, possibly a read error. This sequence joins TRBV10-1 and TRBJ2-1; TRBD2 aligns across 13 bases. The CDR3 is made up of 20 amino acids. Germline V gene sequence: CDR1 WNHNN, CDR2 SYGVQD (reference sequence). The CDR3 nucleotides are TGCGCCAGCAGTAAGTCTAAGGGACTAGCGGGGACGAGCTCCTACAATGAGCAGTTCTTC. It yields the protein CASSKSKGLAGTSSYNEQFF.

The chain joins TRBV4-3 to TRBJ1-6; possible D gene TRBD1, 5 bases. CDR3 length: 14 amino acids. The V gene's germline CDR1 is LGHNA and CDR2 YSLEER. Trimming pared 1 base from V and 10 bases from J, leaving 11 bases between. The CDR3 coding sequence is TGCGCCAGCAGCCAAGGGCAGGGAGGATCACCCCTCCACTTT. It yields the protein CASSQGQGGSPLHF.

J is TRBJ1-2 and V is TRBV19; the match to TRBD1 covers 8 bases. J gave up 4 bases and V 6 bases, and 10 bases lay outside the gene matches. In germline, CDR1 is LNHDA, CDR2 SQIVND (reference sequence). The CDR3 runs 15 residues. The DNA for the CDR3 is TGTGCCAGTAGCGCCGGACAGGGTGGAGGCTATGGCTACACCTTC. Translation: CASSAGQGGGYGYTF.

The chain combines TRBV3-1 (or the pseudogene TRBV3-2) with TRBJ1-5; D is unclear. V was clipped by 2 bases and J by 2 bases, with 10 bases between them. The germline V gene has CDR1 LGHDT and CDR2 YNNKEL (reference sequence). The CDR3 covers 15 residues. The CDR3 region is CASSQRNSGNQPQHF. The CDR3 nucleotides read TGTGCCAGCAGCCAACGCAACTCTGGCAATCAGCCCCAGCATTTT.

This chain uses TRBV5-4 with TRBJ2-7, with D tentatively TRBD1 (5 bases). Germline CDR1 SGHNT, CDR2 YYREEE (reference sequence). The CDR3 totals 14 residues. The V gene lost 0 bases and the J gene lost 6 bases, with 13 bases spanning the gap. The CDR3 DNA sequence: TGTGCCAGCAGCTTGGAGGCAGGGTGGGGCGAGCAGTACTTC. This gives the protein CASSLEAGWGEQYF.

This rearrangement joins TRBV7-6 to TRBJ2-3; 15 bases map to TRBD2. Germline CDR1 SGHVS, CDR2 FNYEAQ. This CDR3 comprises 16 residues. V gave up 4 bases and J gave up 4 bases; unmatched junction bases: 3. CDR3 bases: TGTGCCAGCAGCTCGGGACTAGCGGGAGGCCCAGATACGCAGTATTTT. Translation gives CASSSGLAGGPDTQYF. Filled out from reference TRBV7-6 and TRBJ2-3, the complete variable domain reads GAGVSQSPRYKVTKRGQDVALRCDPISGHVSLYWYRQALGQGPEFLTYFNYEAQQDKSGLPNDRFSAERPEGSISTLTIQRTEQRDSAMYRCASSSGLAGGPDTQYFGPGTRLTVL.

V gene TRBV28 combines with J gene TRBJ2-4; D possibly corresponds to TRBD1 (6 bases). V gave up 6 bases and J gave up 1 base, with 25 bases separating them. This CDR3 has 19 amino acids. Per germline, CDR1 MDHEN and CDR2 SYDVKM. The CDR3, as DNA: TGTGCCAGCAGCCCTAAACCCCTCAGGGGTTACTTTGCCAAAAACATTCAGTACTTC. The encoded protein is CASSPKPLRGYFAKNIQYF.